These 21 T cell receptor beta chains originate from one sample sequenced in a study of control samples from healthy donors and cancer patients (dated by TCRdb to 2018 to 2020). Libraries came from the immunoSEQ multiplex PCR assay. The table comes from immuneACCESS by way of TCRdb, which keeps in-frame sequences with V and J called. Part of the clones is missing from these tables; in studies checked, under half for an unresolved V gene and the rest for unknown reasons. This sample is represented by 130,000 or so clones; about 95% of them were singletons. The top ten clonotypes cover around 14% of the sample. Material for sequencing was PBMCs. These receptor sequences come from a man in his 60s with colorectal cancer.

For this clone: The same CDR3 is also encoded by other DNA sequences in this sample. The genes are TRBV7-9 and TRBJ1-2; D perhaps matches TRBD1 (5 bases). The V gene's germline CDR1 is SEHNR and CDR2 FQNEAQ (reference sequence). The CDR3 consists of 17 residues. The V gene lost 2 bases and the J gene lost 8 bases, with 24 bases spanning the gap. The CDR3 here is CASSLRGPAGPTGGYTF. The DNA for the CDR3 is TGTGCCAGCAGCTTAAGGGGTCCGGCAGGGCCGACGGGGGGCTACACCTTC.

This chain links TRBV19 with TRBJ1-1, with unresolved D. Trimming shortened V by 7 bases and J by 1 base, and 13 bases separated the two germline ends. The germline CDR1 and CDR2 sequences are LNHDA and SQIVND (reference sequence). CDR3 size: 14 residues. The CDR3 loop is CASKTESGNTEAFF. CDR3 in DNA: TGTGCCAGTAAGACGGAGTCGGGGAACACTGAAGCTTTCTTT.

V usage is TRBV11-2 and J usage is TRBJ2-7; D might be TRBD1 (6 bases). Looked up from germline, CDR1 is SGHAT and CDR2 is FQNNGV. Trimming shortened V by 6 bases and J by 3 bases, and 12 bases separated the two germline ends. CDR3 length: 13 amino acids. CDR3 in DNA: TGTGCCAGCAGTCTTGGACAGTTCTACGAGCAGTACTTC. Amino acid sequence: CASSLGQFYEQYF.

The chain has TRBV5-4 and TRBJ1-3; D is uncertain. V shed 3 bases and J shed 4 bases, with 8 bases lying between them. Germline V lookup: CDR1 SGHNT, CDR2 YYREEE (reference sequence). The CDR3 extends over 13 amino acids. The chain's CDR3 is CASSSPAGNTIYF. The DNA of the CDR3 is TGTGCCAGCAGCTCCCCAGCCGGAAACACCATATATTTT. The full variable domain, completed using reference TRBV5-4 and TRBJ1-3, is ETGVTQSPTHLIKTRGQQVTLRCSSQSGHNTVSWYQQALGQGPQFIFQYYREEENGRGNFPPRFSGLQFPNYSSELNVNALELDDSALYLCASSSPAGNTIYFGEGSWLTVV.

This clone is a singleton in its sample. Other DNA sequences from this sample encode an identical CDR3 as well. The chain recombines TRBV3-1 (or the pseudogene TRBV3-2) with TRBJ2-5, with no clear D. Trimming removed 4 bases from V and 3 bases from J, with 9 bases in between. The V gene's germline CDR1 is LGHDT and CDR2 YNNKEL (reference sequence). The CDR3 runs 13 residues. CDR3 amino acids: CASSPTGKETQYF. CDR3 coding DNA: TGTGCCAGCAGCCCGACTGGAAAAGAGACCCAGTACTTC.

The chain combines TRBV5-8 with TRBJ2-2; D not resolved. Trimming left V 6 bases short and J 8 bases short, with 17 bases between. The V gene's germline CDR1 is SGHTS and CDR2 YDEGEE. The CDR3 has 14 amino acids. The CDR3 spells CASTPRVVLGELFF. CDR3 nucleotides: TGTGCCAGCACCCCCCGGGTGGTCTTAGGGGAGCTGTTTTTT.

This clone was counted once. The CDR3 DNA reads TGTGCCAGCAGGACAGGGGGGGGGAACACTGAAGCTTTCTTT. Its translation: CASRTGGGNTEAFF. This chain connects TRBV6-5 to TRBJ1-1, with 9 bases that match TRBD1. V was pared by 6 bases and J by 1 base, with 3 bases of the junction left unmatched. Per the germline V gene, CDR1 is MNHEY and CDR2 is SVGAGI. The CDR3 is 14 residues long.

CDR3 loop: CASSFTGGTEAFF. The CDR3 bases are TGTGCCAGCAGTTTCACAGGGGGCACTGAAGCTTTCTTT. This chain connects TRBV13 to TRBJ1-1; TRBD1 matches at 8 bases. After removal of 6 bases from V and 4 bases from J, the junction contained 4 bases not matched to a gene. The CDR3 has 13 residues. Looked up from germline, CDR1 is PRHDT and CDR2 is FYEKMQ (reference sequence).

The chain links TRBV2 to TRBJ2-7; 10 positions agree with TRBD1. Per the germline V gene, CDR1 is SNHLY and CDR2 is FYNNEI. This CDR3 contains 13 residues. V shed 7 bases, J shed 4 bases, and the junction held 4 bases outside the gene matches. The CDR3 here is CASIGDRGYEQYF. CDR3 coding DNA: TGTGCCAGCATTGGGGACAGGGGATACGAGCAGTACTTC.

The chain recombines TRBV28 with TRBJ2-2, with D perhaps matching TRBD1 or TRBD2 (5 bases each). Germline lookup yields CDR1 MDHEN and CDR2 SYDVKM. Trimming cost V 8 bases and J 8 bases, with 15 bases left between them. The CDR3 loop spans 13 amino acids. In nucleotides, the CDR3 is TGTGCCAGCTCGGACGGGACGTCGGGGGAGCTGTTTTTT. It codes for CASSDGTSGELFF.

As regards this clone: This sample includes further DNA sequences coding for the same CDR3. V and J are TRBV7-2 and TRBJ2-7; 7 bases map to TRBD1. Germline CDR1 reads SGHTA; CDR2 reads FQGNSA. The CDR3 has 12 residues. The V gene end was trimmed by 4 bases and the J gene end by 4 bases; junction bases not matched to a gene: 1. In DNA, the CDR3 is TGTGCCAGCAGCTCACAGGGGTACGAGCAGTACTTC. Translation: CASSSQGYEQYF.

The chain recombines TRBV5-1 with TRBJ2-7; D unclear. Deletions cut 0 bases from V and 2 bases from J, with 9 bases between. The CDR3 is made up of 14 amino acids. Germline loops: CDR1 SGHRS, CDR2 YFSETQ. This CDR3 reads CASSLGTRTYEQYF. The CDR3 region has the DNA TGCGCCAGCAGCTTGGGTACGCGAACCTACGAGCAGTACTTC.

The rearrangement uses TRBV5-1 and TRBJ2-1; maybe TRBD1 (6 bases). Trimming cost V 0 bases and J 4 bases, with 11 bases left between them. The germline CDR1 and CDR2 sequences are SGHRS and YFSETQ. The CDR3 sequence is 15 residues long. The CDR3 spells CASSLAQGEYNEQFF. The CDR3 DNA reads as TGCGCCAGCAGCTTGGCACAGGGAGAATACAATGAGCAGTTCTTC.

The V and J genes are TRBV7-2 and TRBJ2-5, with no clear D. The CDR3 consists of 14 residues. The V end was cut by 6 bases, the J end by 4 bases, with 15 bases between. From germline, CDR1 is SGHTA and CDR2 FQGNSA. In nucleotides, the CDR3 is TGTGCCAGCAGTTCCCAGGCCACGGCAGAGACCCAGTACTTC. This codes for CASSSQATAETQYF.

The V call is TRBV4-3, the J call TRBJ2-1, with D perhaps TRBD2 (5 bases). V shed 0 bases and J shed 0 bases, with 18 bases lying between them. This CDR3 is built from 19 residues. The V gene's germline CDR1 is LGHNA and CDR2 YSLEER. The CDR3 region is CASSQDPLRTGSSYNEQFF. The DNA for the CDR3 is TGCGCCAGCAGCCAAGATCCTCTCCGGACGGGGAGCTCCTACAATGAGCAGTTCTTC.

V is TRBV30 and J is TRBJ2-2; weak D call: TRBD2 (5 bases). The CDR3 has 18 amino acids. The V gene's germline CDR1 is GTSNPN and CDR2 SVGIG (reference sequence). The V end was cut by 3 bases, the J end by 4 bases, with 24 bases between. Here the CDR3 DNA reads TGTGCCTGGAGCGGGATCCTCTCGGCAGCCTCGTTCACCGGGGAGCTGTTTTTT. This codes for CAWSGILSAASFTGELFF.

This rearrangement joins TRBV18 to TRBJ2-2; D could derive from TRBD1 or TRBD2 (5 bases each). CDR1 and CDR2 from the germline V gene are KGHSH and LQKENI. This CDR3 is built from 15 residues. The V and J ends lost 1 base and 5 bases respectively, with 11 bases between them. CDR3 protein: CASSPRGALTGELFF. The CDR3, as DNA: TGTGCCAGCTCACCACGAGGGGCTCTGACCGGGGAGCTGTTTTTT.

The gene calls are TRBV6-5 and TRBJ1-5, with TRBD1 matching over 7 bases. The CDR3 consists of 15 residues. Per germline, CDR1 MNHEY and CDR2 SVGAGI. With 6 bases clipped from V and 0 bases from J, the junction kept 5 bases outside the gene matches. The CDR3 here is CASSVQGTSNQPQHF. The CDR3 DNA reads TGTGCCAGCAGCGTACAGGGGACTAGCAATCAGCCCCAGCATTTT.

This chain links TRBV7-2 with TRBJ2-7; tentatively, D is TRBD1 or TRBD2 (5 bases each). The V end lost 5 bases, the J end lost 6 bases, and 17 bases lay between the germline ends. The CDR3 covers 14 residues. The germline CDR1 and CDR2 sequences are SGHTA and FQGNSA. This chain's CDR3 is CASSLREGRGEQYF. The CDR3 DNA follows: TGTGCCAGCAGCCTCCGGGAAGGTAGGGGCGAGCAGTACTTC.

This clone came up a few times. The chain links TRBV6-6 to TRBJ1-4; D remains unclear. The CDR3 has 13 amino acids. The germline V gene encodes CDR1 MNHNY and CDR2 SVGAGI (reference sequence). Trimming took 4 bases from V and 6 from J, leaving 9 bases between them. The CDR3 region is CASSSDLYEKLFF. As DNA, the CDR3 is TGTGCCAGCAGTTCCGACCTCTATGAAAAACTGTTTTTT.

The CDR3 nucleotides read TGTGCCAGCAGCCAAGGACAGGGCTATGGCTACACCTTC. Translated, it gives CASSQGQGYGYTF. The chain uses TRBV3-1 (or the pseudogene TRBV3-2) and TRBJ1-2; TRBD1 matches at 7 bases. Germline V lookup: CDR1 LGHDT, CDR2 YNNKEL (reference sequence). This CDR3 is 13 amino acids long. The trim removed 1 base at V and 4 bases at J, leaving 0 bases unmatched.